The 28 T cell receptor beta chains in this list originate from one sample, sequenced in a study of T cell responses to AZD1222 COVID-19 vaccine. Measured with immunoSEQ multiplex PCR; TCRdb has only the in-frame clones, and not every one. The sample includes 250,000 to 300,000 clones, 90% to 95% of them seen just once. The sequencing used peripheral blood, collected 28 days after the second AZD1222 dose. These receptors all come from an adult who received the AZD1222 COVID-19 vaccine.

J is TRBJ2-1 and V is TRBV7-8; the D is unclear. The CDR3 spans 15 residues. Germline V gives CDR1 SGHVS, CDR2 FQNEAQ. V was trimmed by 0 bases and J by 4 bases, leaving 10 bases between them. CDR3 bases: TGTGCCAGCAGCTTAGCCCGGACGACGTACAATGAGCAGTTCTTC. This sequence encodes CASSLARTTYNEQFF.

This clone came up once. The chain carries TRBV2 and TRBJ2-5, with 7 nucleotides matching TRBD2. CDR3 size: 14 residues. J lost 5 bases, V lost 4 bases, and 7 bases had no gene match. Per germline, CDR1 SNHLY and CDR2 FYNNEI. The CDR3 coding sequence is TGTGCCAGCAGTGGGACTGGCGGGGGTGAGACCCAGTACTTC. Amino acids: CASSGTGGGETQYF.

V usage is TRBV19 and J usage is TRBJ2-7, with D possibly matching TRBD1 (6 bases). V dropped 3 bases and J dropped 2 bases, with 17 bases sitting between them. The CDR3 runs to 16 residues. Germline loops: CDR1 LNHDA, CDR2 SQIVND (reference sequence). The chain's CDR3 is CASSMAQQGLTYEQYF. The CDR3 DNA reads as TGTGCCAGTAGTATGGCTCAGCAGGGGCTGACCTACGAGCAGTACTTC. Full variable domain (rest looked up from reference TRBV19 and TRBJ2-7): DGGITQSPKYLFRKEGQNVTLSCEQNLNHDAMYWYRQDPGQGLRLIYYSQIVNDFQKGDIAEGYSVSREKKESFPLTVTSAQKNPTAFYLCASSMAQQGLTYEQYFGPGTRLTVT.

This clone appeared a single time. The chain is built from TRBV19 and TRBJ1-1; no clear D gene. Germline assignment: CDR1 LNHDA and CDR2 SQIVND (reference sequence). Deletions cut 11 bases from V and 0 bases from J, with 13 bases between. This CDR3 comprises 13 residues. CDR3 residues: CAGSLRMNTEAFF. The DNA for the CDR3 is TGTGCCGGAAGCCTTCGGATGAACACTGAAGCTTTCTTT.

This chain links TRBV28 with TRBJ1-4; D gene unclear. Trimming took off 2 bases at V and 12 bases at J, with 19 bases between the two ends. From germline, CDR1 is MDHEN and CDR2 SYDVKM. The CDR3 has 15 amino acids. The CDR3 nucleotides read TGTGCCAGCAGTTTAGGAGGGCGCCTAGGGAAGGAACTGTTTTTT. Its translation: CASSLGGRLGKELFF.

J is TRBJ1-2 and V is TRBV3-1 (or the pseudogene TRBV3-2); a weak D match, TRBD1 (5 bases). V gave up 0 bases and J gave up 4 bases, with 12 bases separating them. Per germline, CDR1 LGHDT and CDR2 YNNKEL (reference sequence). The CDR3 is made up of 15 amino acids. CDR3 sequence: CASSQDGGILYGYTF. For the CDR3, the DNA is TGTGCCAGCAGCCAAGATGGGGGAATCCTCTATGGCTACACCTTC.

In DNA, the CDR3 is TGTGCCAGCTTCTGGGGGGAGACCCAGTACTTC. Its translation: CASFWGETQYF. The genes are TRBV3-1 (or the pseudogene TRBV3-2) and TRBJ2-5, with D perhaps being TRBD1 or TRBD2 (5 bases each). The ends were cut back, 8 bases at V and 5 bases at J, with 9 bases in the middle. CDR1 and CDR2 from the germline V gene are LGHDT and YNNKEL (reference sequence). The CDR3 is 11 amino acids.

CDR3 nucleotide sequence: TGTGCCACCAGCAGAGGTTCAGGGGGCGGGCAGTACTTC. It encodes CATSRGSGGGQYF. J is TRBJ2-7 and V is TRBV15; TRBD1 matches at 8 bases. The V segment lost 1 base and the J segment 9 bases; nucleotides outside the gene matches: 5. The CDR3 runs 13 residues. Per the germline V gene, CDR1 is LNHNV and CDR2 is YYDKDF (reference sequence). The full variable domain, completed using reference TRBV15 and TRBJ2-7, is DAMVIQNPRYQVTQFGKPVTLSCSQTLNHNVMYWYQQKSSQAPKLLFHYYDKDFNNEADTPDNFQSRRPNTSFCFLDIRSPGLGDTAMYLCATSRGSGGGQYFGPGTRLTVT.

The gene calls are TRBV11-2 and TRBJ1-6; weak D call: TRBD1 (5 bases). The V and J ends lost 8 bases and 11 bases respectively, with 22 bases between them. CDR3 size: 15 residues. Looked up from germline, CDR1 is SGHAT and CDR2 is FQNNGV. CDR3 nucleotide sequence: TGTGCCAGCCGACCGGGGGGGGGTAAGAATCCACCCCTCCACTTT. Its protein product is CASRPGGGKNPPLHF.

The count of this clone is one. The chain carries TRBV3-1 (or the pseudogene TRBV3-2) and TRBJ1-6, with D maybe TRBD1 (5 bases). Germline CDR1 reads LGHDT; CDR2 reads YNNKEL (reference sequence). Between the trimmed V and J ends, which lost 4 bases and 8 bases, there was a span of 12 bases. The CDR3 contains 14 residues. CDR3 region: CASSPGPGDSPLHF. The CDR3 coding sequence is TGTGCCAGCAGCCCCGGGCCGGGGGATTCACCCCTCCACTTT.

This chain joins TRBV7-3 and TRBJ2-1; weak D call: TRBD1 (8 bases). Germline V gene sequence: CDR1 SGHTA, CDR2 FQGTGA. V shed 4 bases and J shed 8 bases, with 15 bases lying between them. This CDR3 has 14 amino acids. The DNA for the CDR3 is TGTGCCAGCAGCTCCGGACAGGGAGGGTATGAGCAGTTCTTC. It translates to CASSSGQGGYEQFF.

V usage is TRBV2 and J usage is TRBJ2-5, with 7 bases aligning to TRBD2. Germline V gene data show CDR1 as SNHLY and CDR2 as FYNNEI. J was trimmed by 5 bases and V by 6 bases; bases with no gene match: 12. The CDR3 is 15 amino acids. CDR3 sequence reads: CASRGGAGEIETQYF. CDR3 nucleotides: TGTGCCAGCAGGGGAGGTGCGGGAGAGATTGAGACCCAGTACTTC.

The chain's CDR3 is CASSLRDRPGELFF. CDR3 bases: TGTGCCAGCAGCCTCAGGGACCGTCCCGGGGAGCTGTTTTTT. The chain has TRBV7-9 and TRBJ2-2; possibly TRBD1 or TRBD2 for D (5 bases each). Trimming took 5 bases from V and 6 from J, leaving 13 bases between them. Germline V gives CDR1 SEHNR, CDR2 FQNEAQ (reference sequence). CDR3 length: 14 amino acids.

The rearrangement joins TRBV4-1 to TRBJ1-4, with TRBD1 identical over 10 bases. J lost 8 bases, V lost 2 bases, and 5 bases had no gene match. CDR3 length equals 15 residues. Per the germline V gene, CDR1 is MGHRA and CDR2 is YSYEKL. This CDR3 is CASSQTGTGVEKLFF. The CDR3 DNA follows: TGCGCCAGCAGCCAAACCGGGACAGGGGTAGAAAAACTGTTTTTT.

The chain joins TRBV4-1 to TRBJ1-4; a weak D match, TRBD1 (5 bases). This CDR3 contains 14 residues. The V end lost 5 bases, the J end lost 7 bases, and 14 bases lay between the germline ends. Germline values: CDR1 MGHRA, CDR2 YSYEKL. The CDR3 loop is CASSRRGESEKLFF. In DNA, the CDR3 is TGCGCCAGCAGCAGGAGGGGAGAAAGTGAAAAACTGTTTTTT.

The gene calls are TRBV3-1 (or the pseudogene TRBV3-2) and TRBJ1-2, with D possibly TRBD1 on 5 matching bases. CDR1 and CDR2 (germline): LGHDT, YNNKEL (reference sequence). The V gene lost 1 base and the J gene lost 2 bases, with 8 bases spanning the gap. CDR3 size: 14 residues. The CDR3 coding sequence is TGTGCCAGCAGCCAAGCGACAGAAAACTATGGCTACACCTTC. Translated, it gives CASSQATENYGYTF.

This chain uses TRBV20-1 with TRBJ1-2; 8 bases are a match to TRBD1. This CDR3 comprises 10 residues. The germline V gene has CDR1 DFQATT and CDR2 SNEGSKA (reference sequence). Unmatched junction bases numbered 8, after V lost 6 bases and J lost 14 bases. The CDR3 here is CSAGGQGRTF. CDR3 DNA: TGCAGTGCGGGAGGACAGGGTCGAACCTTC.

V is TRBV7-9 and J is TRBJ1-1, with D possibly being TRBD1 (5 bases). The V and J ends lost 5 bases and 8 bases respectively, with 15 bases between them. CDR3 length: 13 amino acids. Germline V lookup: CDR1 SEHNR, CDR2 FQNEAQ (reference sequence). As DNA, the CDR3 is TGTGCCAGCAGCACCGGGGGGGTGCGGGAAGCTTTCTTT. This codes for CASSTGGVREAFF.

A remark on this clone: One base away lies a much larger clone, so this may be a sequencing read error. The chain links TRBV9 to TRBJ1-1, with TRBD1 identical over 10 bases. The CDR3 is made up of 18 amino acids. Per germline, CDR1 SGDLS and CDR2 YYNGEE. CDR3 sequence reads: CATSTTGGKGGGNTEAFF. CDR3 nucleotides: TGTGCCACCAGCACGACAGGGGGCAAGGGGGGTGGCAACACTGAAGCTTTCTTT.

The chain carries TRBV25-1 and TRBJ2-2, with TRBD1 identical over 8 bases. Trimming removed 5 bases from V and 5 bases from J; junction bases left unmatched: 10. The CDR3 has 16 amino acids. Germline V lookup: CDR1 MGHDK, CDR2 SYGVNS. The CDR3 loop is CASSLNRQGPTGELFF. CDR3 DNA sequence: TGTGCCAGCAGTCTGAATAGACAGGGGCCTACCGGGGAGCTGTTTTTT.

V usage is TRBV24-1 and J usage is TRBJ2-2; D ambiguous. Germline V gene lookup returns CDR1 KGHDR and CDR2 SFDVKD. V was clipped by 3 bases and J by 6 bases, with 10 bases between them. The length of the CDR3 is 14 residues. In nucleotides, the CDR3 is TGTGCCACCAGTGATCCGACCCGTTCCGGGGAGCTGTTTTTT. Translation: CATSDPTRSGELFF.

Written as DNA, the CDR3 is TGTGCCAGCAGCTTGCTGGGACTAGCGACCCCGGGGGAGCAGTACTTC. Translation: CASSLLGLATPGEQYF. This chain uses TRBV7-8 with TRBJ2-7, with 10 nucleotides matching TRBD2. CDR1 is SGHVS and CDR2 is FQNEAQ in the germline V gene. V shed 3 bases, J shed 7 bases, and the junction held 12 bases outside the gene matches. The CDR3 contains 16 residues.

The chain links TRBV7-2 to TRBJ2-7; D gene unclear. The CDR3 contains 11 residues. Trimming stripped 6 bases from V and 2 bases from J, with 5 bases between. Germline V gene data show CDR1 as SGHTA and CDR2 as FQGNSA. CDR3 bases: TGTGCCAGCAGTTACACCTACGAGCAGTACTTC. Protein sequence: CASSYTYEQYF.

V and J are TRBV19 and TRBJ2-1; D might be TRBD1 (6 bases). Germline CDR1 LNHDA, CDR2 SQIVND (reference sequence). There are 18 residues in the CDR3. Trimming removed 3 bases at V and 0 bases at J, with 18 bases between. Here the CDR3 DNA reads TGTGCCAGTAGTATGTGGGGGCCCGGTTCCGGCTCCTACAATGAGCAGTTCTTC. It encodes CASSMWGPGSGSYNEQFF.

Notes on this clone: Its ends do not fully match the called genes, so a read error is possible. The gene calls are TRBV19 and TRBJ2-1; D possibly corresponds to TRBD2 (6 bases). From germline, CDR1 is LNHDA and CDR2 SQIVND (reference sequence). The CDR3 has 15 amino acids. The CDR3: CASTLSGGIAFELFF. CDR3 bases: TGTGCCAGTACCCTAAGCGGCGGGATCGCCTTTGAGCTGTTCTTC.

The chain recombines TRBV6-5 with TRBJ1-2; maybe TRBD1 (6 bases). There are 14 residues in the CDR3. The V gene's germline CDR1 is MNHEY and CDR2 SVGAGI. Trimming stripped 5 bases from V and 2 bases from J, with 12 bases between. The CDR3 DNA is TGTGCCAGCAGTCCGGCAGGGGCAAACTATGGCTACACCTTC. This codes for CASSPAGANYGYTF.

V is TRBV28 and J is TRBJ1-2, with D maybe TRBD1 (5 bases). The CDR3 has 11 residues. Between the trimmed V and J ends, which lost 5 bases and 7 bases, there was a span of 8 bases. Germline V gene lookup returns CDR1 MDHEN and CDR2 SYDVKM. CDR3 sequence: CASSRQIGYTF. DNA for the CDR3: TGTGCCAGCAGTCGACAGATTGGCTACACCTTC.

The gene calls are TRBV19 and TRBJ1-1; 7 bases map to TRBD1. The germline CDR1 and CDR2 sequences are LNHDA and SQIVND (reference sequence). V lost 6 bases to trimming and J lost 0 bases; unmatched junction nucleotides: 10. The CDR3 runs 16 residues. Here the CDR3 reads CASSPRLGQLNTEAFF. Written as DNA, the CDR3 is TGTGCCAGTAGCCCCAGATTGGGACAGCTGAACACTGAAGCTTTCTTT.